A single sample gave rise to the 17 T cell receptor beta chains below, sequenced in a study of T cell repertoires in cytomegalovirus infection. TCRdb recomputed calls from the reads with MiXCR, one row per CDR3 protein. The sample lists more than 500,000 distinct CDR3 sequences, approximately 15% occurring once. Sequencing used CD8+ T cells from PBMCs. These receptors were obtained from a human donor in good health (CMV status not recorded). Some clones in this sample may be carry-over from other donors' samples.

This clonotype came up many times. The chain couples TRBV6-1 to TRBJ1-5; 7 bases align to TRBD1. CDR1 is MNHNS, CDR2 SASEGT, per germline. V shed 6 bases, J shed 5 bases, and the junction held 10 bases outside the gene matches. This CDR3 is 15 amino acids long. In DNA, the CDR3 is TGTGCCAGCAGCCACGACAGGGTAGGGGATCAGCCCCAGCATTTT. This encodes CASSHDRVGDQPQHF.

The chain recombines TRBV10-2 with TRBJ2-7; 9 positions match TRBD2. This CDR3 is 15 amino acids long. CDR1 is WSHSY and CDR2 is SAAADI in the germline V gene. The trim removed 1 base at V and 5 bases at J, leaving 6 bases unmatched. CDR3 sequence: CASSELAGVNNEQYF. The DNA for the CDR3 is TGCGCCAGCAGTGAGTTAGCGGGAGTAAACAACGAGCAGTACTTC.

This clonotype was seen only a few times. The chain combines TRBV7-4 with TRBJ2-1; D is possibly TRBD2 (6 bases). Trimming stripped 7 bases from V and 8 bases from J, with 12 bases between. CDR1 is SGHVT and CDR2 is SQSDAQ in the germline V gene. The length of the CDR3 is 12 residues. Here the CDR3 reads CASTKEGHEQFF. In DNA form, the CDR3 reads TGTGCCAGCACTAAGGAGGGGCATGAGCAGTTCTTC.

This clonotype was recorded at least ten times. The CDR3 bases are TGTGCCAGCAGCTTAGGGCCGGTCCAGGCGGCGGGCCCGAACACTGAAGCTTTCTTT. It encodes CASSLGPVQAAGPNTEAFF. This sequence joins TRBV11-2 and TRBJ1-1; no reliable D call. The germline gives CDR1 SGHAT, CDR2 FQNNGV. V was shortened by 1 base and J by 1 base, with 22 bases between the two germline ends. This CDR3 has 19 residues.

V and J are TRBV15 and TRBJ2-7; no firm D call. Germline CDR1 is LNHNV and CDR2 is YYDKDF (reference sequence). Trimming left V 5 bases short and J 1 base short, with 9 bases between. The CDR3 covers 13 residues. CDR3 residues: CATSSVNSYEQYF. CDR3 in DNA: TGTGCCACCAGCTCCGTGAATTCCTACGAGCAGTACTTC.

This clonotype was seen ten or more times. V and J are TRBV11-2 and TRBJ1-2, with D perhaps TRBD1 (5 bases). The V gene's germline CDR1 is SGHAT and CDR2 FQNNGV. V lost 2 bases and J lost 3, with 13 bases in between. The CDR3 sequence is 15 residues long. The CDR3 coding sequence is TGTGCCAGCAGCTTAAGCCCAGGGAGGGACTATGGCTACACCTTC. Amino acids: CASSLSPGRDYGYTF.

V is TRBV15 and J is TRBJ1-5, with TRBD1 as a possible D gene (6 bases). This CDR3 contains 17 residues. V was clipped by 1 base and J by 1 base, with 14 bases between them. The V gene's germline CDR1 is LNHNV and CDR2 YYDKDF (reference sequence). The CDR3 DNA follows: TGTGCCACCAGCAGAGTTCCCGAGGGGGGGAGCAATCAGCCCCAGCATTTT. Translation: CATSRVPEGGSNQPQHF.

The rearrangement links TRBV2 to TRBJ1-4; 8 bases are a match to TRBD1. Germline V gene lookup returns CDR1 SNHLY and CDR2 FYNNEI. V lost 6 bases, J lost 4 bases, and 7 bases stayed unmatched. The CDR3 contains 15 residues. The CDR3 reads CASRARTGSNEKLFF. Written as DNA, the CDR3 is TGTGCCAGCAGGGCCAGGACAGGGAGTAATGAAAAACTGTTTTTT.

This clonotype was seen many times. V usage is TRBV4-2 and J usage is TRBJ2-1; D ambiguous. The germline V gene has CDR1 LGHNA and CDR2 YNFKEQ. The CDR3 totals 21 residues. Trimming took off 0 bases at V and 0 bases at J, with 24 bases between the two ends. The DNA for the CDR3 is TGTGCCAGCAGCCAAGATTCCGGCAGATCGGCGGCCTATGGCTCCTACAATGAGCAGTTCTTC. This encodes CASSQDSGRSAAYGSYNEQFF.

This clonotype was seen only a few times. The genes are TRBV6-4 and TRBJ2-1, with TRBD2 as a possible D gene (5 bases). The CDR3 has 9 amino acids. Per germline, CDR1 MRHNA and CDR2 SNTAGT. Between the trimmed V and J ends, which lost 7 bases and 11 bases, there was a span of 6 bases. The CDR3 DNA sequence: TGTGCCAGCAAGACTAAGCAGTTCTTC. Translation: CASKTKQFF.

As DNA, the CDR3 is TGTGCCTGGAGTGACGGTTCGTGCTCCTACAATGAGCAGTTCTTC. Its protein is CAWSDGSCSYNEQFF. V and J are TRBV30 and TRBJ2-1; D gene uncertain. Trimming left V 1 base short and J 0 bases short, with 10 bases between. Germline CDR1 and CDR2: GTSNPN and SVGIG (reference sequence). The CDR3 runs 15 residues.

This clonotype was observed a handful of times. The V gene is TRBV29-1, the J gene TRBJ1-3, with D unresolved. Trimming took 7 bases from V and 0 from J, leaving 7 bases between them. Germline values: CDR1 SQVTM, CDR2 ANQGSEA. The CDR3 consists of 12 residues. The CDR3 DNA reads TGCAGCGGGGTCGCCTCTGGAAACACCATATATTTT. Its protein product is CSGVASGNTIYF.

Ten or more counts support this clonotype. The DNA of the CDR3 is TGCGCCAGCAGCCAAAAGCCGGGCCCTGATCAAGAGACCCAGTACTTC. It codes for CASSQKPGPDQETQYF. The genes are TRBV4-1 and TRBJ2-5, with unresolved D. V lost 2 bases and J lost 2, with 15 bases in between. Germline CDR1 is MGHRA and CDR2 is YSYEKL. CDR3 length: 16 residues.

This clonotype has at least ten counts. The V and J genes are TRBV6-1 and TRBJ2-1; 11 nucleotides agree with TRBD2. The CDR3 sequence is 14 residues long. Unmatched junction bases numbered 12, after V lost 11 bases and J lost 9 bases. The germline gives CDR1 MNHNS, CDR2 SASEGT. The CDR3 loop reads CACGGLAGNGEQFF. DNA of the CDR3: TGTGCCTGCGGAGGACTAGCGGGTAATGGTGAGCAGTTCTTC.

The genes are TRBV13 and TRBJ1-2; tentatively, D is TRBD1 (5 bases). CDR3 length: 13 amino acids. V was trimmed by 5 bases and J by 7 bases, leaving 14 bases between them. Germline V gene sequence: CDR1 PRHDT, CDR2 FYEKMQ (reference sequence). The CDR3 nucleotides read TGTGCCAGCAGCCCCGGGACGGTGGTTGGCTACACCTTC. Encoded protein: CASSPGTVVGYTF. The full variable domain, its missing parts supplied by reference TRBV13 and TRBJ1-2, is AAGVIQSPRHLIKEKRETATLKCYPIPRHDTVYWYQQGPGQDPQFLISFYEKMQSDKGSIPDRFSAQQFSDYHSELNMSSLELGDSALYFCASSPGTVVGYTFGSGTRLTVV.

This clonotype was counted a single time. The J gene is TRBJ1-2, the V gene TRBV4-2, with D tentatively TRBD1 (6 bases). Trimming pared 5 bases from V and 9 bases from J, leaving 16 bases between. CDR3 length: 13 residues. Germline CDR1 is LGHNA and CDR2 is YNFKEQ. The CDR3 nucleotides read TGTGCCAGCAGCGAGGGGGGGGCGCAGAGCTACACCTTC. It is translated as CASSEGGAQSYTF.

A few counts support this clonotype. The chain is built from TRBV6-1 and TRBJ1-5; 10 nucleotides line up with TRBD1. The germline V gene encodes CDR1 MNHNS and CDR2 SASEGT. Trimming at V came to 5 bases and at J to 6 bases, leaving 7 bases not matched to a gene. The CDR3 length is 15 residues. In DNA form, the CDR3 reads TGTGCCAGCAGTACAGGGACAGGGGAGACTCAGCCCCAGCATTTT. Its protein product is CASSTGTGETQPQHF.